The next 26 T cell receptor beta chains were all read from a single sample in a study of cytomegalovirus exposure and HLA in healthy donors. PCR employed 60 Vbeta and 13 Jbeta primers. The table came from immunoSEQ multiplex PCR; TCRdb's copy has only in-frame clones and leaves some out. The sample has about 140,000 clones, approximately 84% seen once. Material for sequencing was PBMCs. All receptors derive from a man in his thirties or forties in good health and CMV-seropositive.

The chain combines TRBV15 with TRBJ2-7, with D perhaps TRBD1 (5 bases). The CDR3 runs to 13 residues. The germline V gene has CDR1 LNHNV and CDR2 YYDKDF (reference sequence). The ends were cut back, 3 bases at V and 2 bases at J, with 8 bases in the middle. CDR3 DNA: TGTGCCACCAGCAGGGACATCGCCTACGAGCAGTACTTC. Amino acids: CATSRDIAYEQYF.

The V and J genes are TRBV6-1 and TRBJ1-1, with a possible D match to TRBD1 (5 bases). The germline CDR1 and CDR2 sequences are MNHNS and SASEGT. This CDR3 has 16 amino acids. The ends were cut back, 3 bases at V and 6 bases at J, with 20 bases in the middle. The CDR3 sequence: CASSESLGGGSAEAFF. DNA of the CDR3: TGTGCCAGCAGTGAGTCTCTCGGTGGGGGGAGTGCTGAAGCTTTCTTT.

The chain couples TRBV7-2 to TRBJ2-7; 9 bases align to TRBD1. The CDR3 has 14 residues. Germline assignment: CDR1 SGHTA and CDR2 FQGNSA. The junction had 4 bases not matched to a gene; V was cut back by 5 bases and J by 2 bases. The CDR3 reads CASSPRQGAYEQYF. CDR3 nucleotide sequence: TGTGCCAGCAGCCCCCGACAGGGGGCCTACGAGCAGTACTTC.

The chain combines TRBV7-2 with TRBJ2-1; 9 nucleotides match TRBD2. Germline V CDR1 and CDR2: SGHTA, FQGNSA. V lost 5 bases, J lost 2 bases, and 1 base stayed unmatched. The CDR3 contains 14 residues. CDR3 sequence reads: CASSGGGAYNEQFF. DNA of the CDR3: TGTGCCAGCAGCGGCGGGGGGGCCTACAATGAGCAGTTCTTC.

The CDR3 DNA follows: TGTGCCAGCAGCGTAGTAGCGGGCACAGATACGCAGTATTTT. It encodes CASSVVAGTDTQYF. V and J are TRBV9 and TRBJ2-3; the D gene is possibly TRBD2 (6 bases). Trimming cost V 0 bases and J 1 base, with 6 bases left between them. CDR3 length: 14 amino acids. Germline assignment: CDR1 SGDLS and CDR2 YYNGEE.

This clone turned up a few times. This sequence joins TRBV9 and TRBJ2-5, with TRBD1 matching 12 bases. The V gene end was trimmed by 4 bases and the J gene end by 5 bases; junction bases not matched to a gene: 12. The CDR3 length is 17 residues. Germline lookup yields CDR1 SGDLS and CDR2 YYNGEE. CDR3 in amino acids: CASSYSVGTGGVETQYF. CDR3 bases: TGTGCCAGCAGCTATAGTGTCGGGACAGGGGGCGTCGAGACCCAGTACTTC. Looking up the rest from reference TRBV9 and TRBJ2-5 gives the full variable domain: DSGVTQTPKHLITATGQRVTLRCSPRSGDLSVYWYQQSLDQGLQFLIQYYNGEERAKGNILERFSAQQFPDLHSELNLSSLELGDSALYFCASSYSVGTGGVETQYFGPGTRLLVL.

The V and J genes are TRBV6-5 and TRBJ2-3; D might be TRBD1 (7 bases). The CDR3 covers 16 residues. The germline V gene encodes CDR1 MNHEY and CDR2 SVGAGI. With 3 bases removed from V and 5 bases from J, the gap between germline ends came to 18 bases. The CDR3 here is CASSYRTEGARDTQYF. CDR3 nucleotide sequence: TGTGCCAGCAGTTATAGGACGGAGGGGGCGAGAGATACGCAGTATTTT.

The chain links TRBV27 to TRBJ1-5, with D possibly matching TRBD1 (6 bases). The length of the CDR3 is 17 residues. Trimming shortened V by 2 bases and J by 2 bases, and 16 bases separated the two germline ends. The germline gives CDR1 MNHEY, CDR2 SMNVEV (reference sequence). This chain's CDR3 is CASSLISGAFGNQPQHF. The CDR3 region has the DNA TGTGCCAGCAGTTTAATTTCAGGGGCTTTCGGCAATCAGCCCCAGCATTTT.

The genes are TRBV13 and TRBJ1-4; D possibly corresponds to TRBD1 (6 bases). Germline V gives CDR1 PRHDT, CDR2 FYEKMQ (reference sequence). The CDR3 length is 15 residues. Trimming left V 4 bases short and J 2 bases short, with 11 bases between. The CDR3 loop is CASSSRTATNEKLFF. The CDR3 nucleotides are TGTGCCAGCAGCTCCAGGACAGCGACTAATGAAAAACTGTTTTTT.

In regard to this clone: In the same sample, other DNA sequences code for this CDR3. J is TRBJ2-1 and V is TRBV7-9, with TRBD1 matching 11 bases. CDR1 and CDR2 from the germline V gene are SEHNR and FQNEAQ (reference sequence). Trimming at V came to 5 bases and at J to 4 bases, leaving 4 bases not matched to a gene. This CDR3 spans 15 amino acids. CDR3 sequence (DNA): TGTGCCAGCAGCCTTGGACAGGGGGCATACAATGAGCAGTTCTTC. It yields the protein CASSLGQGAYNEQFF.

The genes are TRBV19 and TRBJ1-4; D gene uncertain. The germline V gene encodes CDR1 LNHDA and CDR2 SQIVND (reference sequence). V was cut by 9 bases and J by 10 bases, with 15 bases left in between. The CDR3 is 12 amino acids. CDR3 loop: CASTPPRGKLFF. The CDR3 DNA reads TGTGCCAGCACCCCCCCGAGAGGAAAACTGTTTTTT.

The chain is built from TRBV5-8 and TRBJ2-1; 10 bases agree with TRBD1. Germline-derived CDR1 and CDR2 are SGHTS and YDEGEE. This CDR3 is 15 amino acids long. V gave up 6 bases and J gave up 2 bases; unmatched junction bases: 5. CDR3 in amino acids: CASTPGQGPYNEQFF. The DNA of the CDR3 is TGTGCCAGCACCCCGGGACAGGGGCCCTACAATGAGCAGTTCTTC.

As regards this clone: In the same sample, other DNA sequences code for this CDR3. The rearrangement links TRBV30 to TRBJ1-5; 7 bases are a match to TRBD1. Germline V gene lookup returns CDR1 GTSNPN and CDR2 SVGIG (reference sequence). CDR3 length: 13 amino acids. After removal of 2 bases from V and 6 bases from J, the junction contained 4 bases not matched to a gene. CDR3 amino acids: CAWSPDRVQPQHF. CDR3 nucleotide sequence: TGTGCCTGGAGTCCTGACAGGGTTCAGCCCCAGCATTTT.

V is TRBV2 and J is TRBJ1-2; 7 nucleotides agree with TRBD1. Unmatched junction bases numbered 4, after V lost 8 bases and J lost 4 bases. CDR3 size: 12 residues. Germline V gene data show CDR1 as SNHLY and CDR2 as FYNNEI. The CDR3 reads CASGDSTYGYTF. In DNA, the CDR3 is TGTGCCAGCGGGGACAGTACCTATGGCTACACCTTC.

The CDR3 nucleotides read TGTGCCAGCATAGACAGGGGGGATCGGTTGGGCTATGGCTACACCTTC. It is translated as CASIDRGDRLGYGYTF. The chain carries TRBV28 and TRBJ1-2; 9 bases map to TRBD1. The CDR3 is made up of 16 amino acids. Germline V CDR1 and CDR2: MDHEN, SYDVKM. The junction had 13 bases not matched to a gene; V was cut back by 7 bases and J by 4 bases.

This clone was seen only once. V gene TRBV4-1 combines with J gene TRBJ2-1, with 11 bases identical to TRBD2. Germline V lookup: CDR1 MGHRA, CDR2 YSYEKL. The CDR3 runs 16 residues. V was clipped by 4 bases and J by 4 bases; unmatched bases: 6. CDR3 sequence reads: CASSPSGTSGYNEQFF. The CDR3 DNA follows: TGCGCCAGCAGCCCTTCCGGGACTAGCGGATACAATGAGCAGTTCTTC.

The rearrangement uses TRBV28 and TRBJ2-3, with no clear D. Trimming removed 5 bases at V and 13 bases at J, with 16 bases between. The CDR3 sequence is 12 residues long. From germline, CDR1 is MDHEN and CDR2 SYDVKM. CDR3 amino acids: CASSPRLSNEYF. The CDR3 bases are TGTGCCAGCAGTCCCCGACTTAGTAATGAGTATTTT.

This clone has just one count. The J gene is TRBJ2-5, the V gene TRBV28; 15 bases line up with TRBD2. Unmatched junction bases numbered 9, after V lost 6 bases and J lost 4 bases. CDR3 length equals 17 residues. Per germline, CDR1 MDHEN and CDR2 SYDVKM. The CDR3 loop reads CASRPGGLAGGRETQYF. DNA for the CDR3: TGTGCCAGCAGGCCGGGGGGACTAGCGGGGGGTCGAGAGACCCAGTACTTC.

The V call is TRBV2, the J call TRBJ2-6; D remains ambiguous. Germline loops: CDR1 SNHLY, CDR2 FYNNEI. V lost 3 bases, J lost 2 bases, and 5 bases lay in between. The CDR3 consists of 14 residues. The CDR3 nucleotides read TGTGCCAGCAGTGAGAGGCCTGGGGCCAACGTCCTGACTTTC. Translated, it gives CASSERPGANVLTF.

This sequence joins TRBV7-9 and TRBJ2-1; 14 positions agree with TRBD2. Germline CDR1 is SEHNR and CDR2 is FQNEAQ (reference sequence). Losses at the gene ends were 6 bases for V and 5 bases for J; bases not matched to a gene: 12. The CDR3 covers 18 residues. The CDR3: CASSSLWTSGGPDNEQFF. The CDR3 region has the DNA TGTGCCAGCAGTTCTCTCTGGACTAGCGGGGGGCCCGACAATGAGCAGTTCTTC.

The rearrangement joins TRBV30 to TRBJ2-2; tentative D call: TRBD2 (6 bases). Trimming took off 3 bases at V and 1 base at J, with 9 bases between the two ends. The CDR3 loop spans 14 amino acids. Germline CDR1 is GTSNPN and CDR2 is SVGIG (reference sequence). CDR3 nucleotide sequence: TGTGCCTGGAGGGGACTCCGGAACACCGGGGAGCTGTTTTTT. It is translated as CAWRGLRNTGELFF. Supplemented by reference TRBV30 and TRBJ2-2, the full variable domain reads SQTIHQWPATLVQPVGSPLSLECTVEGTSNPNLYWYRQAAGRGLQLLFYSVGIGQISSEVPQNLSASRPQDRQFILSSKKLLLSDSGFYLCAWRGLRNTGELFFGEGSRLTVL.

The chain combines TRBV19 with TRBJ2-2; D might be TRBD1 (6 bases). CDR1 and CDR2 from the germline V gene are LNHDA and SQIVND (reference sequence). The CDR3 runs 16 residues. V was pared by 6 bases and J by 7 bases, with 21 bases between. The CDR3: CASSRLGTTTDGELFF. The CDR3 region has the DNA TGTGCCAGTAGCCGACTCGGGACAACTACGGACGGGGAGCTGTTTTTT.

This clone was seen a handful of times. The chain combines TRBV29-1 with TRBJ2-1; 7 bases are shared with TRBD1. With V trimmed by 4 bases and J by 2 bases, 2 bases remained unmatched. Germline-derived CDR1 and CDR2 are SQVTM and ANQGSEA. The CDR3 contains 13 residues. The DNA of the CDR3 is TGCAGCGTTGGACAGGGCCCCTACAATGAGCAGTTCTTC. Translated, it gives CSVGQGPYNEQFF.

The V gene is TRBV2, the J gene TRBJ1-2; D may be TRBD1 (5 bases). Germline V gene data show CDR1 as SNHLY and CDR2 as FYNNEI. The CDR3 covers 15 residues. Trimming left V 2 bases short and J 8 bases short, with 18 bases between. The CDR3 DNA sequence: TGTGCCAGCAGTGAAAAGGTCTTTGGGGGGAGCGGCTACACCTTC. Its translation: CASSEKVFGGSGYTF.

The CDR3 here is CASNSQEYNEQFF. CDR3 nucleotides: TGTGCCAGCAATTCACAGGAATACAATGAGCAGTTCTTC. The gene calls are TRBV6-5 and TRBJ2-1; the D gene is possibly TRBD1 (5 bases). Germline CDR1 and CDR2: MNHEY and SVGAGI. CDR3 size: 13 residues. Deletions cut 7 bases from V and 4 bases from J, with 11 bases between.

The chain links TRBV27 to TRBJ2-3; 8 bases line up with TRBD1. The V segment lost 5 bases and the J segment 3 bases; nucleotides outside the gene matches: 4. There are 14 residues in the CDR3. Germline V CDR1 and CDR2: MNHEY, SMNVEV (reference sequence). The CDR3 sequence is CASSPGQGTDTQYF. The CDR3 DNA reads as TGTGCCAGCAGTCCTGGACAGGGAACAGATACGCAGTATTTT.